This record looks at one TCR beta chain sequence and its context. The PCR made use of 60 Vbeta and 13 Jbeta primers. TCRdb keeps only in-frame clones here, not all; method: immunoSEQ multiplex PCR. The data show about 140,000 clones, 60% to 85% seen once. The data are from a study of cytomegalovirus exposure and HLA in healthy donors. Study in general: Membership in the Caucasian-associated ancestry cluster was found for approximately 85% of approximately 380 genotyped donors.

Sequenced material: PBMCs. This receptor was identified in a male donor in good health and CMV-seropositive.

The CDR3 DNA reads TGTGCCAGCAGCCGGATAGCGGGGATTTACAATGAGCAGTTCTTC. Its translation is CASSRIAGIYNEQFF. The chain carries TRBV7-2 and TRBJ2-1; 8 nucleotides line up with TRBD2. The CDR3 consists of 15 residues. V was pared by 5 bases and J by 4 bases, with 7 bases of the junction left unmatched. Germline V gene sequence: CDR1 SGHTA, CDR2 FQGNSA.